The entry that follows covers one T cell receptor beta chain sequence. The data are from a study of blood T cell repertoires in COVID-19. Study summary: PBMCs, B-cell-depleted T cells, or T cells were the source of the cDNA or gDNA that made up the material.

The ends were cut back, 3 bases at V and 5 bases at J, with 10 bases in the middle. CDR3 length equals 13 residues. Germline values: CDR1 SGHNT, CDR2 YYREEE (reference sequence). In the original analysis: Cell counts per sample came from amplifying reference gene primers. The method was immunoSEQ multiplex PCR; TCRdb's version includes in-frame clones alone and lacks a portion of them. V and J calls and clone size are those listed in that table; D and trimming were worked out from the DNA. The sample records approximately 170,000 clones, approximately 84% being singletons. Sequenced material: peripheral blood. This clonotype was sampled from a man in his sixties or seventies with active or convalescent COVID-19. The rearrangement uses TRBV5-4 and TRBJ2-3; tentatively, D is TRBD2 (5 bases). DNA of the CDR3: TGTGCCAGCAGCTCATCCGGAGGAGATACGCAGTATTTT. Protein product: CASSSSGGDTQYF.